This T cell receptor beta chain was obtained from a study of cytomegalovirus exposure and HLA in healthy donors. Overall study results and limits: Researchers had no immune exposure information except CMV serostatus available.

The PCR ran on 60 Vbeta and 13 Jbeta primers. Using immunoSEQ multiplex PCR, the repertoire was profiled, and TCRdb retains in-frame clones only, with some absent. The sample holds around 170,000 clones, roughly three quarters seen once. Germline V CDR1 and CDR2: LNHDA, SQIVND (reference sequence). The CDR3 runs to 15 residues. Trimming cost V 4 bases and J 0 bases, with 11 bases left between them. Concerning this clone itself: Its antigen is not identified.

The sequenced material came from PBMCs. The clonotype originates from a woman aged 25 to 45 in good health and CMV-seropositive. The chain is built from TRBV19 and TRBJ2-3; D uncertain. The CDR3 loop is CASSNLASSTDTQYF. The CDR3 DNA reads as TGTGCCAGTAGTAACCTGGCCTCAAGCACAGATACGCAGTATTTT.